The sequence of this T cell receptor (beta chain) was determined in a study of Ad26.COV2.S vaccination and SARS-CoV-2 variants. Study context: The Ad26.COV2.S arm of the COV1001 trial was where the donor was placed.

Generated by immunoSEQ multiplex PCR, the TCRdb table keeps only in-frame clones and is missing some. The repertoire holds some 400,000 clones, about 91% seen once, with 1.5% to 2% in the top ten. About this clone itself: As yet, its antigen is unknown.

Study-level points and caveats: While placebo recipients had lower spike-specific TCR breadth, vaccine recipients had more. After vaccination, substantial breadth of spike-specific CD8+ and CD4+ responses was reported.

The treatment was: some 20 received Ad26.COV2.S at low or high dose, single or two shots; roughly five received placebo; per-sample allocation not given. Samples analyzed were those drawn on day 63 after the first vaccine or placebo injection. Based in Boston, the donor was an adult of 18-55 years. The clonotype was recovered from a person between 18 and 65 years old who received the Ad26.COV2.S COVID-19 vaccine or a placebo. The specimen comprised peripheral blood, sampled in a trial of Ad26.COV2.S vaccine versus placebo.

DNA of the CDR3: TGTGCCAGCAGCTTAGGGACAGGAGAGACCCAGTACTTC. It codes for CASSLGTGETQYF. The V and J genes are TRBV7-8 and TRBJ2-5; 7 nucleotides match TRBD1. The germline gives CDR1 SGHVS, CDR2 FQNEAQ. The CDR3 sequence is 13 residues long. V lost 1 base, J lost 4 bases, and 0 bases stayed unmatched.